This is a list of T cell receptor beta chains from one sample in a study of PD-L1 blockade in urothelial cancer. Some clones are missing from TCRdb's copy, which holds only in-frame ones; the method was immunoSEQ multiplex PCR. The sample yields about 71,000 clones, 85% to 90% seen once. Here the sequenced sample was PBMCs, taken around atezolizumab (anti-PD-L1) treatment. These receptors were obtained from a man in his fifties or sixties with urothelial cancer. The CDR3 runs from the conserved cysteine through the conserved F or W. Each record gives: D gene, V gene, J gene, clone size, CDR3 protein, CDR3 DNA. A D gene is named only where the DNA matches it firmly. Where a row states a size, it is once, few, many or the class of an expanded clone; other rows omit it.

D gene: TRBD1
V gene: TRBV18
J gene: TRBJ1-2
clone size: -
CDR3 protein: CASSHGTGTIGYTF
CDR3 DNA: TGTGCCAGCTCGCACGGGACAGGTACCATTGGCTACACCTTC

D gene: TRBD1
V gene: TRBV4-3
J gene: TRBJ2-3
clone size: -
CDR3 protein: CASSQDRGRGTQYF
CDR3 DNA: TGCGCCAGCAGCCAAGACAGGGGGCGCGGGACGCAGTATTTT

D gene: -
V gene: TRBV10-1
J gene: TRBJ2-3
clone size: -
CDR3 protein: CASSDGGRRDTQYF
CDR3 DNA: TGCGCCAGCAGTGATGGCGGGCGGAGGGATACGCAGTATTTT

D gene: -
V gene: TRBV6-1
J gene: TRBJ1-1
clone size: -
CDR3 protein: CASSVRKLNTEAFF
CDR3 DNA: TGTGCCAGCAGTGTTCGAAAGCTGAACACTGAAGCTTTCTTT

D gene: TRBD2
V gene: TRBV27
J gene: TRBJ2-5
clone size: -
CDR3 protein: CASSSILRGGSETQYF
CDR3 DNA: TGTGCCAGCAGCTCGATACTGCGGGGGGGCTCGGAGACCCAGTACTTC

D gene: -
V gene: TRBV15
J gene: TRBJ1-5
clone size: -
CDR3 protein: CATSRDQYQPQHF
CDR3 DNA: TGTGCCACCAGCAGAGATCAGTATCAGCCCCAGCATTTT

D gene: TRBD2
V gene: TRBV28
J gene: TRBJ2-1
clone size: -
CDR3 protein: CASTSSGIPSSYNEQFF
CDR3 DNA: TGTGCCAGCACCTCTAGCGGGATCCCCAGCTCCTACAATGAGCAGTTCTTC

D gene: TRBD2
V gene: TRBV5-4
J gene: TRBJ2-7
clone size: -
CDR3 protein: CASSPRTSGVYEQYF
CDR3 DNA: TGTGCCAGCAGCCCACGGACTAGCGGAGTCTACGAGCAGTACTTC

D gene: -
V gene: TRBV28
J gene: TRBJ2-3
clone size: -
CDR3 protein: CASSLSRAGDTDTQYF
CDR3 DNA: TGTGCCAGCAGTTTATCTCGGGCAGGGGACACAGATACGCAGTATTTT

D gene: TRBD1
V gene: TRBV7-2
J gene: TRBJ2-1
clone size: -
CDR3 protein: CASSLGQVYNEQFF
CDR3 DNA: TGTGCCAGCAGCTTGGGACAGGTTTACAATGAGCAGTTCTTC

D gene: -
V gene: TRBV30
J gene: TRBJ2-2
clone size: -
CDR3 protein: CASQEAGELFF
CDR3 DNA: TGTGCCTCTCAGGAGGCCGGGGAGCTGTTTTTT

D gene: TRBD2
V gene: TRBV15
J gene: TRBJ2-3
clone size: -
CDR3 protein: CATSRDRGGGVDTQYF
CDR3 DNA: TGTGCCACCAGCAGAGATCGGGGCGGGGGGGTAGATACGCAGTATTTT

D gene: -
V gene: TRBV19
J gene: TRBJ2-1
clone size: once
CDR3 protein: CASSIRSNHNEQFF
CDR3 DNA: TGTGCCAGTAGTATTAGATCCAACCACAATGAGCAGTTCTTC

D gene: -
V gene: TRBV5-1
J gene: TRBJ1-1
clone size: once
CDR3 protein: CASSLGLNAEAFF
CDR3 DNA: TGCGCCAGCAGCTTGGGACTGAACGCTGAAGCTTTCTTT

D gene: -
V gene: TRBV10-1
J gene: TRBJ2-7
clone size: few
CDR3 protein: CATSVGGGLDEQYF
CDR3 DNA: TGCGCCACATCGGTTGGGGGCGGGCTAGACGAGCAGTACTTC

D gene: TRBD1
V gene: TRBV28
J gene: TRBJ1-3
clone size: -
CDR3 protein: CASSPGTGSYTIYF
CDR3 DNA: TGTGCCAGCAGTCCCGGGACAGGGTCGTACACCATATATTTT

D gene: -
V gene: TRBV5-4
J gene: TRBJ1-5
clone size: -
CDR3 protein: CASSFGPGDQPQHF
CDR3 DNA: TGTGCCAGCAGCTTCGGACCAGGGGATCAGCCCCAGCATTTT

D gene: -
V gene: TRBV4-1
J gene: TRBJ2-1
clone size: -
CDR3 protein: CASSQVGEDEQFF
CDR3 DNA: TGCGCCAGCAGCCAAGTAGGAGAAGATGAGCAGTTCTTC

D gene: TRBD1
V gene: TRBV7-9
J gene: TRBJ2-1
clone size: -
CDR3 protein: CASSLQGALTYNEQFF
CDR3 DNA: TGTGCCAGCAGCTTACAGGGGGCGCTGACCTACAATGAGCAGTTCTTC

D gene: TRBD1
V gene: TRBV19
J gene: TRBJ1-1
clone size: -
CDR3 protein: CASSPSGQGMMNTEAFF
CDR3 DNA: TGTGCCAGTAGCCCCTCGGGACAGGGGATGATGAACACTGAAGCTTTCTTT

D gene: TRBD2
V gene: TRBV5-1
J gene: TRBJ2-2
clone size: -
CDR3 protein: CASRGLAGETGELFF
CDR3 DNA: TGCGCCAGCAGGGGTCTAGCGGGGGAGACCGGGGAGCTGTTTTTT